Below, one T cell receptor (beta chain) is given with its context. Its antigen is unidentified. The data were taken from a study of cytomegalovirus exposure and HLA in healthy donors. Study outcomes and limitations: In a later analysis, TCR association rates varied by HLA locus: DRB1 most, HLA-C fewest. The majority of TCR sequences were rare, yet some public TCRs appeared in many donors. Most TCR beta V segments were productive about 87% or about 30% of the time in an earlier analysis.

Germline lookup yields CDR1 MNHNS and CDR2 SASEGT. The V and J ends lost 3 bases and 10 bases respectively, with 12 bases between them. The CDR3 length is 13 residues. The PCR ran on 60 Vbeta and 13 Jbeta primers. TCRdb's table, derived via immunoSEQ multiplex PCR, lists solely in-frame clones and lacks some. Of roughly 120,000 clones listed, approximately 80% were seen once; the top ten hold roughly 3%. This chain joins TRBV6-1 and TRBJ1-4, with TRBD1 as a possible D gene (5 bases). Input material: PBMCs. The origin of this receptor is a woman between 18 and 29 years old in good health and CMV-seropositive. CDR3 amino acids: CASSDGVGGKLFF. CDR3 DNA: TGTGCCAGCAGTGATGGGGTCGGGGGAAAACTGTTTTTT.